This T cell receptor beta chain is from a study of shared clonotypes between healthy human individuals. In unsorted samples, genomic DNA was obtained using 90 million to 95 million PBMCs. The germline V gene has CDR1 MGHDK and CDR2 SYGVNS. Unmatched junction bases numbered 7, after V lost 3 bases and J lost 1 base. This CDR3 has 16 residues. This clone was seen at least ten times. Sequencing used immunoSEQ multiplex PCR; TCRdb keeps in-frame clones, though not all of them. Of roughly 500,000 clones listed, roughly 80% are singletons. The sequenced sample consisted of PBMCs. The chain couples TRBV25-1 to TRBJ2-7; TRBD2 aligns across 9 bases. This TCR derives from a woman aged 40-49 years in good health. Some clones in this sample may be carry-over from other donors' samples. CDR3 DNA: TGTGCCAGCAGTGACAAGGGTAGCGGGAGTTCCTACGAGCAGTACTTC. This encodes CASSDKGSGSSYEQYF.